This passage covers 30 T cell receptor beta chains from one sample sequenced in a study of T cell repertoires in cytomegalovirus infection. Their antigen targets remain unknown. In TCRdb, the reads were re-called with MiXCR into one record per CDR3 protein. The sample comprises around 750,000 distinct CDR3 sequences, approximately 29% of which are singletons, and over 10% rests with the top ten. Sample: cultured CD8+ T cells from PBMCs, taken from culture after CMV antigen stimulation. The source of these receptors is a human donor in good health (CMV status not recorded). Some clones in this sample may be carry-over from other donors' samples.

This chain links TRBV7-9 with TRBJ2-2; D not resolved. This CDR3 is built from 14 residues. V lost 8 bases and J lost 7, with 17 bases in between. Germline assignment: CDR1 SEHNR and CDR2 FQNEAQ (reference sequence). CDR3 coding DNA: TGTGCCAGCCGCCAGCCCTCTAGTATCGGGGAGCTGTTTTTT. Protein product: CASRQPSSIGELFF. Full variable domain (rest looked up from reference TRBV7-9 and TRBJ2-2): DTGVSQNPRHKITKRGQNVTFRCDPISEHNRLYWYRQTLGQGPEFLTYFQNEAQLEKSRLLSDRFSAERPKGSFSTLEIQRTEQGDSAMYLCASRQPSSIGELFFGEGSRLTVL.

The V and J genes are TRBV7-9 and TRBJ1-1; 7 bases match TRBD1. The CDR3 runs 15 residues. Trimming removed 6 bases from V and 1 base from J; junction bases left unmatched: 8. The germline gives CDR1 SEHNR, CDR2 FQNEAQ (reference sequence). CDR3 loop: CASSRTGVQNTEAFF. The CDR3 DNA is TGTGCCAGCAGTCGTACAGGGGTCCAGAACACTGAAGCTTTCTTT.

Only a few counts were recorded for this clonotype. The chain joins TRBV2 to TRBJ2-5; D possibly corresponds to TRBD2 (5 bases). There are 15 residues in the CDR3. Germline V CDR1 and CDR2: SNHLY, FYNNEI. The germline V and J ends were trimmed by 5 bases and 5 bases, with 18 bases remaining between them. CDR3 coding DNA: TGTGCCAGCAGTCCAGGAGGTGCGAGGATGGAGACCCAGTACTTC. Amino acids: CASSPGGARMETQYF.

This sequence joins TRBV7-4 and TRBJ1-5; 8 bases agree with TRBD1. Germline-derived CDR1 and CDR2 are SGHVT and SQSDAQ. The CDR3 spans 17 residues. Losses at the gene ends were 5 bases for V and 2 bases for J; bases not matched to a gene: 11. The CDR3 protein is CASSDRGPPLGNQPQHF. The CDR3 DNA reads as TGTGCCAGCAGCGACAGGGGCCCCCCCCTAGGCAATCAGCCCCAGCATTTT.

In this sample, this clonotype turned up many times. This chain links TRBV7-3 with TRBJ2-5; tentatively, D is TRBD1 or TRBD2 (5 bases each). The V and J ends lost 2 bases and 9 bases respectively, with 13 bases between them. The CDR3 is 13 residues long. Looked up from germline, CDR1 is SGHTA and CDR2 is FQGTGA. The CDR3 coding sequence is TGTGCCAGCAGCTTATATCCGGGGCGGTCCCAGTACTTC. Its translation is CASSLYPGRSQYF.

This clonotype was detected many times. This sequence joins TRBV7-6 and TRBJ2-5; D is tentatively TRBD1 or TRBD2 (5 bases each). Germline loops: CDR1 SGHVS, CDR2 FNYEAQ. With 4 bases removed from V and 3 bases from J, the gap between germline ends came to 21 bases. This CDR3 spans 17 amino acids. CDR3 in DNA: TGTGCCAGCAGCTCGCGACCCCGGGACCCGGTGAAAGAGACCCAGTACTTC. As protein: CASSSRPRDPVKETQYF.

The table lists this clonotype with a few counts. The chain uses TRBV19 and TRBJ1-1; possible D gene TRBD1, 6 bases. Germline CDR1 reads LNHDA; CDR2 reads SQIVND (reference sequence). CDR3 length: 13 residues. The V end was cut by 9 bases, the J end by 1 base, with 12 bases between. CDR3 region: CASQQGWNTEAFF. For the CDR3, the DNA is TGTGCCAGCCAACAGGGCTGGAACACTGAAGCTTTCTTT.

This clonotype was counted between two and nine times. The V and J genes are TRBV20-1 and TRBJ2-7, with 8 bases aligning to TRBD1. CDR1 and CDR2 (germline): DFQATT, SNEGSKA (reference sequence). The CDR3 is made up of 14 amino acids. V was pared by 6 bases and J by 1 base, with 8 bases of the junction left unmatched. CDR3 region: CSAQLDRGSYEQYF. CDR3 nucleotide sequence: TGCAGTGCCCAACTCGACAGGGGATCCTACGAGCAGTACTTC.

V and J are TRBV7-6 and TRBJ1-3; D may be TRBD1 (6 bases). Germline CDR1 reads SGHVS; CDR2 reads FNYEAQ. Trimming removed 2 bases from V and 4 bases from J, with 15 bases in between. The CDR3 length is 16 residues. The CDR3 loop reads CASSLPTRDTGNTIYF. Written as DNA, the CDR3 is TGTGCCAGCAGCTTACCTACCCGGGACACCGGAAACACCATATATTTT.

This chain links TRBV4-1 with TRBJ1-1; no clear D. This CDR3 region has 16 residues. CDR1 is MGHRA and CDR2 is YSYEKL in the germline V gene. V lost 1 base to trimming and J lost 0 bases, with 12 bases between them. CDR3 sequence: CASSQGLGAVNTEAFF. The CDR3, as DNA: TGCGCCAGCAGCCAAGGGTTGGGTGCGGTGAACACTGAAGCTTTCTTT.

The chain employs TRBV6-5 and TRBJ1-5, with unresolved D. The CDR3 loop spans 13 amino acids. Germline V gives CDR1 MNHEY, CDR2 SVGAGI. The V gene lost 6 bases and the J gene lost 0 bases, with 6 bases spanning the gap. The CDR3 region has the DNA TGTGCCAGCAGGGCATATAGCAATCAGCCCCAGCATTTT. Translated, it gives CASRAYSNQPQHF.

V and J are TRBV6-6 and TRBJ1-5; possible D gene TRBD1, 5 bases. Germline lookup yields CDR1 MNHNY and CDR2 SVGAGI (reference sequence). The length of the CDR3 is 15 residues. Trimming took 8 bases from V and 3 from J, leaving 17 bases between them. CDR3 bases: TGTGCCAGCGGGTCAGGGTCCGGCCCCAATCAGCCCCAGCATTTT. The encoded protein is CASGSGSGPNQPQHF.

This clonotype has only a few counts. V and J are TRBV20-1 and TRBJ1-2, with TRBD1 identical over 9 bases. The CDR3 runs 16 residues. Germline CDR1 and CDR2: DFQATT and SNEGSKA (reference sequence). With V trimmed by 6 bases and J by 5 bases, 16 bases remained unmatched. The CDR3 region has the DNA TGCAGTGCCCCCGTAGGGGGACAGGGTTTTTGGTATGGCTACACCTTC. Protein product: CSAPVGGQGFWYGYTF.

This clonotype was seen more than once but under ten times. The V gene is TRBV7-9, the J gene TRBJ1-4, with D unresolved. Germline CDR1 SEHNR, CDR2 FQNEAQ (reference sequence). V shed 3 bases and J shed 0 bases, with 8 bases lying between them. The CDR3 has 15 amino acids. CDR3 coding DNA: TGTGCCAGCAGCTTTCTCCGTGCAACTAATGAAAAACTGTTTTTT. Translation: CASSFLRATNEKLFF.

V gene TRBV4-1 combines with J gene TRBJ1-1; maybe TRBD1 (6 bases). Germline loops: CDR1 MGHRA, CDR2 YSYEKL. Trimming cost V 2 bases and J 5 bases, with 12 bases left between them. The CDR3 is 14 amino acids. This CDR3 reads CASSQFDRPTEAFF. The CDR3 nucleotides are TGCGCCAGCAGCCAATTCGACAGGCCGACTGAAGCTTTCTTT.

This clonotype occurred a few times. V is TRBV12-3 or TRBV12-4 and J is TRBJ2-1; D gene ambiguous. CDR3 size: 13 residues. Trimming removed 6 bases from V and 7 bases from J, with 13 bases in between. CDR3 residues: CASSLGPSNEQFF. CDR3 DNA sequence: TGTGCCAGCAGCCTTGGACCCTCGAATGAGCAGTTCTTC.

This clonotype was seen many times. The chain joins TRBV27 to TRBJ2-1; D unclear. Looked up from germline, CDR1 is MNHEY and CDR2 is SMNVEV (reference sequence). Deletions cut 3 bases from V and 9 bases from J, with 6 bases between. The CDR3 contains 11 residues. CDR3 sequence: CASSLYAEQFF. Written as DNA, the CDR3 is TGTGCCAGCAGTTTGTATGCTGAGCAGTTCTTC.

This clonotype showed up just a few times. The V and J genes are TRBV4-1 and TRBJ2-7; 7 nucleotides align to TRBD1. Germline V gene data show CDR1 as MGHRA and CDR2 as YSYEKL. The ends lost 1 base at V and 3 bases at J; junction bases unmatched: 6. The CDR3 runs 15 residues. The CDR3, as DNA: TGCGCCAGCAGCCAAGTTTGGGGACAGTACTACGAGCAGTACGTC. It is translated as CASSQVWGQYYEQYV.

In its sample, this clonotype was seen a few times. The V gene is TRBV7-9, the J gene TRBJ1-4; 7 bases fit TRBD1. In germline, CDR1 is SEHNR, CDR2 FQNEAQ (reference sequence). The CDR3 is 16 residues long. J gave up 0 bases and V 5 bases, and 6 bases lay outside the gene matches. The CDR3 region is CASSDRDSSTNEKLFF. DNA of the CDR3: TGTGCCAGCAGCGACCGGGACAGCTCAACTAATGAAAAACTGTTTTTT.

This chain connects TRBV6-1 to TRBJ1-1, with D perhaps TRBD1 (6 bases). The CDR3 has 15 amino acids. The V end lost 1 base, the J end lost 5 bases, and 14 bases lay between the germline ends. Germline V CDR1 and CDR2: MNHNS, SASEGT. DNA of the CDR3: TGTGCCAGCAGTGAAGGTCTCAGGGGAAGGACTGAAGCTTTCTTT. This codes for CASSEGLRGRTEAFF.

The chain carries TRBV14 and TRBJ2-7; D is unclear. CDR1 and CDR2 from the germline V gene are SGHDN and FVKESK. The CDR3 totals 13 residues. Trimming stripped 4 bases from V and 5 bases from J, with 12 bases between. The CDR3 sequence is CASSLGWGNEQYF. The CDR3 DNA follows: TGTGCCAGCAGCCTTGGATGGGGTAACGAGCAGTACTTC.

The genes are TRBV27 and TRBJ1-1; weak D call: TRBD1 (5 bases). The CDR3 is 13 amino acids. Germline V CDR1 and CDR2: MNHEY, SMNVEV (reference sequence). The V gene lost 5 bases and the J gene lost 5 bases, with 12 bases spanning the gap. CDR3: CASSPGGTTEAFF. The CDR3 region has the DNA TGTGCCAGCAGTCCCGGGGGTACGACTGAAGCTTTCTTT.

CDR3 coding DNA: TGCGCCAGCAGCCAAGCCCCCGGACTCCTCAATGAGCAGTTCTTC. Its translation: CASSQAPGLLNEQFF. V is TRBV4-1 and J is TRBJ2-1, with D tentatively TRBD2 (5 bases). V lost 1 base and J lost 6, with 13 bases in between. The germline V gene has CDR1 MGHRA and CDR2 YSYEKL. The CDR3 runs to 15 residues.

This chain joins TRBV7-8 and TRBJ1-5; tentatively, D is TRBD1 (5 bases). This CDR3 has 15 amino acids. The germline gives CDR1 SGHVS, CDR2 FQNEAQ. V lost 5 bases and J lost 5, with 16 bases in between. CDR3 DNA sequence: TGTGCCAGCAGCCATGGACCAGGGATTTATCAGCCCCAGCATTTT. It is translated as CASSHGPGIYQPQHF. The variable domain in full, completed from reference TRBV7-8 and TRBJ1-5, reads GAGVSQSPRYKVAKRGQDVALRCDPISGHVSLFWYQQALGQGPEFLTYFQNEAQLDKSGLPSDRFFAERPEGSVSTLKIQRTQQEDSAVYLCASSHGPGIYQPQHFGDGTRLSIL.

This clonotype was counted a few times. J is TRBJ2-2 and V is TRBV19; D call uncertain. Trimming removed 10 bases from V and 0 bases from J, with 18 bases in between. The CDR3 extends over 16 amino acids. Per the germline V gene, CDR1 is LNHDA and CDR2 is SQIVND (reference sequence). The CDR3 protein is CATKPGPDSNTGELFF. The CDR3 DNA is TGTGCCACTAAACCAGGACCAGACTCGAACACCGGGGAGCTGTTTTTT.

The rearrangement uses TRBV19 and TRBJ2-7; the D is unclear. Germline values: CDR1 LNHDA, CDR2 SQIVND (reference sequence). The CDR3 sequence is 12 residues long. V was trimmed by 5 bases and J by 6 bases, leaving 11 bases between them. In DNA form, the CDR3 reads TGTGCCAGTAGTCCCCTCCTGGGCGAGCAGTACTTC. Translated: CASSPLLGEQYF. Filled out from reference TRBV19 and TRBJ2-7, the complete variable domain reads DGGITQSPKYLFRKEGQNVTLSCEQNLNHDAMYWYRQDPGQGLRLIYYSQIVNDFQKGDIAEGYSVSREKKESFPLTVTSAQKNPTAFYLCASSPLLGEQYFGPGTRLTVT.

The CDR3 reads CASSFPGGPLDNEQFF. The CDR3 coding sequence is TGTGCCAGCAGTTTCCCCGGGGGGCCACTCGACAATGAGCAGTTCTTC. This chain links TRBV6-6 with TRBJ2-1; possibly TRBD2 for D (7 bases). This CDR3 has 16 amino acids. V was pared by 4 bases and J by 5 bases, with 18 bases between. Germline-derived CDR1 and CDR2 are MNHNY and SVGAGI (reference sequence).

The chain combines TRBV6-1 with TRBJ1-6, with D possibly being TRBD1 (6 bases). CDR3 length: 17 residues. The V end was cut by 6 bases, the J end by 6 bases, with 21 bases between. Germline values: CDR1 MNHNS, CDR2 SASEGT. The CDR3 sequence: CASRTDRSWGLNSPLHF. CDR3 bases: TGTGCCAGCAGAACAGACAGGAGTTGGGGCCTTAATTCACCCCTCCACTTT.

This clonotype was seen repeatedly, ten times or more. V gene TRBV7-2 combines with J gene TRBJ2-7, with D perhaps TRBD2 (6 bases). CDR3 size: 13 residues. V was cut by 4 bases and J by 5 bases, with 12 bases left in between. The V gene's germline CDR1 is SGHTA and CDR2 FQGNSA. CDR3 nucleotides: TGTGCCAGCAGCTACGGCCGCGGGGACGAGCAGTACGTC. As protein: CASSYGRGDEQYV.

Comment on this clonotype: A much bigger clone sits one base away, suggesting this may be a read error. In DNA, the CDR3 is TGTGTCAGCAGCTGGACAGGGAACAATGAGCAGTTCTTC. Residues: CVSSWTGNNEQFF. V gene TRBV7-8 combines with J gene TRBJ2-1; 8 positions match TRBD1. This CDR3 contains 13 residues. CDR1 and CDR2 from the germline V gene are SGHVS and FQNEAQ.